Following are 19 T cell receptor beta chains from one sample sequenced in a study of T cell repertoires in cytomegalovirus infection. TCRdb re-derived calls from the reads in MiXCR, one entry per CDR3 protein. Of 650,000 to 850,000 distinct CDR3 sequences in the sample, 25% to 35% were seen once. Their cognate antigens are unknown. The specimen comprised cultured CD8+ T cells from PBMCs, sampled from culture after CMV antigen stimulation. Receptor source: a human donor in good health (CMV status not recorded). Some clones in this sample may be carry-over from other donors' samples.

This clonotype was observed a single time. J is TRBJ1-3 and V is TRBV9; 7 nucleotides match TRBD1. The CDR3 is 15 amino acids. Germline values: CDR1 SGDLS, CDR2 YYNGEE. The V gene end was trimmed by 4 bases and the J gene end by 0 bases; junction bases not matched to a gene: 4. DNA of the CDR3: TGTGCCAGCAGCCCACAGGGGAGCTCTGGAAACACCATATATTTT. This codes for CASSPQGSSGNTIYF.

The DNA of the CDR3 is TGTGCCTCTGAGGGGGCGGACACCGGGGAGCTGTTTTTT. Protein product: CASEGADTGELFF. V is TRBV7-8 and J is TRBJ2-2; TRBD1 agrees at 7 bases. The CDR3 loop spans 13 amino acids. Germline CDR1 and CDR2: SGHVS and FQNEAQ. V shed 11 bases and J 3 bases; nucleotides not matched to a gene: 6.

This clonotype occurred a few times. The rearrangement joins TRBV20-1 to TRBJ2-6; D unresolved. The CDR3 has 15 residues. Trimming removed 3 bases at V and 5 bases at J, with 14 bases between. Germline assignment: CDR1 DFQATT and CDR2 SNEGSKA (reference sequence). The CDR3 reads CSARGLSGWANVLTF. The CDR3 DNA reads TGCAGTGCTAGGGGCCTTTCCGGCTGGGCCAACGTCCTGACTTTC.

This clonotype was seen a few times. This sequence joins TRBV7-2 and TRBJ2-7, with D hard to call. CDR3 length: 16 amino acids. With 1 base removed from V and 3 bases from J, the gap between germline ends came to 16 bases. Germline assignment: CDR1 SGHTA and CDR2 FQGNSA. CDR3 loop: CASSLDGYRGHYEQYF. The CDR3, as DNA: TGTGCCAGCAGCTTAGACGGCTACCGAGGCCACTACGAGCAGTACTTC.

The V gene is TRBV27, the J gene TRBJ2-2; 15 nucleotides line up with TRBD2. The trim removed 8 bases at V and 4 bases at J, leaving 5 bases unmatched. This CDR3 is built from 16 residues. The germline CDR1 and CDR2 sequences are MNHEY and SMNVEV (reference sequence). The CDR3 loop is CASGLAGGSGTGELFF. CDR3 sequence (DNA): TGTGCCAGCGGACTAGCGGGGGGGTCCGGCACCGGGGAGCTGTTTTTT.

This clonotype has only a few counts. The rearrangement uses TRBV6-6 and TRBJ1-3; 9 nucleotides line up with TRBD1. The CDR3 consists of 14 residues. Trimming took 6 bases from V and 1 from J; bases not matched to a gene: 1. Germline lookup yields CDR1 MNHNY and CDR2 SVGAGI (reference sequence). For the CDR3, the DNA is TGTGCCAGCAGAGGACAGGGGTCTGGAAACACCATATATTTT. Amino acid sequence: CASRGQGSGNTIYF.

As to this clonotype: One junction end does not reproduce the germline sequence, and a read error may be involved. The chain employs TRBV27 and TRBJ2-1; D not certain. CDR1 is MNHEY, CDR2 SMNVEV, per germline (reference sequence). CDR3 length: 13 residues. Here the CDR3 DNA reads TGTGCCTGCAGTTTGCAACGGATCGATGAGCAGTTCTTC. Its protein product is CACSLQRIDEQFF.

The chain employs TRBV27 and TRBJ2-1, with 9 bases matching TRBD1. Germline V CDR1 and CDR2: MNHEY, SMNVEV (reference sequence). The CDR3 length is 15 residues. V gave up 5 bases and J gave up 5 bases; unmatched junction bases: 7. CDR3 DNA sequence: TGTGCCAGCAGTCTTGGACAGGGGCAGGACAATGAGCAGTTCTTC. Protein sequence: CASSLGQGQDNEQFF.

The CDR3 sequence is CSVDPGQGNGYTF. CDR3 nucleotides: TGCAGCGTTGACCCGGGGCAGGGGAATGGCTACACCTTC. The rearrangement joins TRBV29-1 to TRBJ1-2, with TRBD1 as a possible D gene (6 bases). Germline V gene lookup returns CDR1 SQVTM and CDR2 ANQGSEA. V dropped 3 bases and J dropped 6 bases, with 14 bases sitting between them. CDR3 length: 13 amino acids.

This chain joins TRBV9 and TRBJ1-6, with D perhaps matching TRBD1 (5 bases). Trimming took off 0 bases at V and 9 bases at J, with 13 bases between the two ends. Germline V gene lookup returns CDR1 SGDLS and CDR2 YYNGEE. This CDR3 is built from 15 residues. The CDR3 is CASSVETAAGSPLHF. DNA of the CDR3: TGTGCCAGCAGCGTAGAGACAGCGGCTGGTTCACCCCTCCACTTT.

This clonotype was detected only a few times. The CDR3 reads CASSYGGTGEAFF. DNA for the CDR3: TGCGCCAGCAGCTACGGCGGAACAGGGGAAGCTTTCTTT. This chain links TRBV5-1 with TRBJ1-1, with a weak D call TRBD1 (6 bases). Germline CDR1 is SGHRS and CDR2 is YFSETQ. CDR3 size: 13 residues. The V and J ends lost 3 bases and 8 bases respectively, with 14 bases between them.

V and J are TRBV20-1 and TRBJ1-5, with D perhaps matching TRBD1 (5 bases). V lost 0 bases and J lost 5, with 14 bases in between. The CDR3 spans 15 residues. In germline, CDR1 is DFQATT, CDR2 SNEGSKA (reference sequence). CDR3 region: CSARDLSWGDQPQHF. CDR3 DNA sequence: TGCAGTGCTAGAGACCTATCTTGGGGCGATCAGCCCCAGCATTTT.

The V gene is TRBV20-1, the J gene TRBJ2-3; tentatively, D is TRBD2 (5 bases). This CDR3 has 15 residues. CDR1 DFQATT and CDR2 SNEGSKA come from the germline V gene (reference sequence). Trimming took off 3 bases at V and 6 bases at J, with 19 bases between the two ends. CDR3 sequence (DNA): TGCAGTGCTAGGGGTCAGCCCGAGGGTGCGGATACGCAGTATTTT. Translating it yields CSARGQPEGADTQYF.

The chain links TRBV28 to TRBJ2-5; D unclear. CDR3 length equals 13 residues. Trimming cost V 2 bases and J 4 bases, with 8 bases left between them. CDR1 MDHEN and CDR2 SYDVKM come from the germline V gene. In DNA, the CDR3 is TGTGCCAGCAGTTTAGAGTACAGAGAGACCCAGTACTTC. Its protein is CASSLEYRETQYF. Full variable domain (outside the CDR3, taken from reference TRBV28 and TRBJ2-5): DVKVTQSSRYLVKRTGEKVFLECVQDMDHENMFWYRQDPGLGLRLIYFSYDVKMKEKGDIPEGYSVSREKKERFSLILESASTNQTSMYLCASSLEYRETQYFGPGTRLLVL.

The V gene is TRBV7-9, the J gene TRBJ2-7; D not certain. Germline assignment: CDR1 SEHNR and CDR2 FQNEAQ (reference sequence). The CDR3 totals 13 residues. V lost 1 base and J 5 bases, leaving 9 bases between the germline ends. The CDR3 DNA is TGTGCCAGCAGCTTAGAGGGTAATCACGAGCAGTACGTC. This codes for CASSLEGNHEQYV.

This clonotype was seen ten or more times. This chain joins TRBV7-6 and TRBJ2-1; the match to TRBD2 covers 8 bases. The CDR3 is made up of 16 amino acids. Germline loops: CDR1 SGHVS, CDR2 FNYEAQ. The junction had 9 bases not matched to a gene; V was cut back by 1 base and J by 7 bases. The CDR3 nucleotides are TGTGCCAGCAGCTTAGTCGGGGGGGCGGTTCCAAATGAGCAGTTCTTC. Translating it yields CASSLVGGAVPNEQFF. Together with reference TRBV7-6 and TRBJ2-1, the CDR3 gives the full variable domain: GAGVSQSPRYKVTKRGQDVALRCDPISGHVSLYWYRQALGQGPEFLTYFNYEAQQDKSGLPNDRFSAERPEGSISTLTIQRTEQRDSAMYRCASSLVGGAVPNEQFFGPGTRLTVL.

This chain links TRBV10-3 with TRBJ1-1; D unclear. V was clipped by 4 bases and J by 6 bases, with 9 bases between them. This CDR3 is built from 12 residues. Germline CDR1 reads ENHRY; CDR2 reads SYGVKD. CDR3 amino acids: CAISGSMPEAFF. The CDR3 DNA follows: TGTGCCATCAGTGGGTCTATGCCTGAAGCTTTCTTT.

This clonotype was seen more than once but under ten times. This chain uses TRBV5-5 with TRBJ2-2; D remains ambiguous. The V gene lost 1 base and the J gene lost 0 bases, with 16 bases spanning the gap. This CDR3 has 18 residues. Germline V gives CDR1 SGHKS, CDR2 YYEKEE (reference sequence). For the CDR3, the DNA is TGTGCCAGCAGCTTGTTTTTCAGTCGAGTCTCGAACACCGGGGAGCTGTTTTTT. Amino acids: CASSLFFSRVSNTGELFF.

This clonotype appeared a few times. Sequence at one end of the junction differs from germline and may be a read error. V and J are TRBV7-7 and TRBJ2-2; TRBD2 matches at 11 bases. Germline lookup yields CDR1 SSHAT and CDR2 FNYEAQ (reference sequence). The CDR3 loop spans 16 amino acids. In DNA form, the CDR3 reads TGTGCTAGCAGCTTATACATAGCGGGGGGGCCCGGGGAGCTGTTTTTT. This encodes CASSLYIAGGPGELFF. Based on the CDR3 plus reference TRBV7-7 and TRBJ2-2, the full variable domain is GAGVSQSPRYKVTKRGQDVTLRCDPISSHATLYWYQQALGQGPEFLTYFNYEAQPDKSGLPSDRFSAERPEGSISTLTIQRTEQRDSAMYRCASSLYIAGGPGELFFGEGSRLTVL.